The present T cell receptor (beta chain) was sequenced within a study of neurological immune-mediated disorders. This clonotype was seen a handful of times. The antigen is unknown. It was from 2 million PBMCs stored at -80 C that the unsorted libraries were obtained. The CDR3 runs to 16 residues. Trimming removed 4 bases at V and 2 bases at J, with 15 bases between. CDR1 and CDR2 (germline): SGHDN, FVKESK. The cDNA was generated through 5'RACE incorporating 10-nucleotide random UMIs. TCRdb itself ran the 5' RACE reads through MiXCR, one entry per CDR3 protein. The repertoire includes fewer than 25,000 distinct CDR3 sequences, 13% of them detected once, and 16% sits in the top ten. Findings and limits, study-wide: TCR clonal expansion peaked in HTLV-1-associated myelopathy patients and was lowest in multiple sclerosis patients. Because no CDR3 amino acid sequences were shared across subjects by expanded clones, private repertoires were suggested in all groups.

This receptor was identified in a woman in her thirties or forties with HTLV-1-associated myelopathy (HAM/TSP). The sequenced sample consisted of PBMCs. The V call is TRBV14, the J call TRBJ2-1, with D possibly being TRBD1 (6 bases). As DNA, the CDR3 is TGTGCCAGCAGCCCCCCGACAGGCGCCCCCTACAATGAGCAGTTCTTC. Protein product: CASSPPTGAPYNEQFF.